This T cell receptor beta chain was obtained from a study of shared clonotypes between healthy human individuals. V was clipped by 3 bases and J by 6 bases, with 12 bases between them. Germline loops: CDR1 GTSNPN, CDR2 SVGIG (reference sequence). The CDR3 loop spans 12 amino acids. Libraries were prepared by immunoSEQ multiplex PCR; TCRdb keeps only in-frame clonotypes and omits some of them. The sample has 450,000 to 600,000 clones, approximately 85% seen once. The sequenced sample consisted of PBMCs. The receptor was isolated from a woman between 35 and 50 years old in good health. Some clones in this sample may be carry-over from other donors' samples. The rearrangement uses TRBV30 and TRBJ2-7, with a tentative D call TRBD2 (6 bases). The CDR3 DNA is TGTGCCTGGAGCCATCGGGGGATCGAGCAGTACTTC. Amino acids: CAWSHRGIEQYF.